The text below deals with one T cell receptor beta chain. Its antigen is currently unknown. TCR beta libraries were prepared from cDNA with unique molecular identifiers. MiXCR was run by TCRdb on the PCR reads, yielding one entry per CDR3 protein. The profile shows about 770,000 distinct CDR3 sequences, about half of them singletons. These data originate in a study of post-analysis software for immune sequencing data. Overall study: There were relapsing-remitting, secondary progressive and progressive-relapsing multiple sclerosis among the disease courses included. Study-wide results and caveats: Roughly five TRBV segments appeared more often in patients than in controls, and TRBV5-6, TRBV5-1 and TRBV20-1 were among these. Significantly lower normalized Chao1 diversity was found in patients with multiple sclerosis relative to controls.

V dropped 4 bases and J dropped 0; count of bases not matched to a gene: 2. The CDR3 covers 14 residues. The clonotype was recovered from a girl between 5 and 17 years old with multiple sclerosis. The sequenced sample was blood. V usage is TRBV12-3 or TRBV12-4 and J usage is TRBJ1-2; 7 bases align to TRBD1. The CDR3 loop reads CASSSTGPNYGYTF. For the CDR3, the DNA is TGTGCCAGCAGTTCGACAGGGCCTAACTATGGCTACACCTTC.